This TCR beta chain was sequenced during a study of blood T cell repertoires in COVID-19. Study-level background: Both acute and convalescent COVID-19 samples were obtained from the United States, Italy and Spain. Sample material is recorded as cDNA or gDNA derived from T cells, B-cell-depleted T cells, or PBMCs.

This clone was recorded many times. In the original processing: How many nucleated cells were present was estimated from reference gene primer amplification. Sequenced by immunoSEQ multiplex PCR; TCRdb stores in-frame clones only, minus some. The V and J calls and clone size are taken from that table; D and trimming were inferred from the DNA. This sample has around 280,000 clones, with around 87% found just once. Per germline, CDR1 SEHNR and CDR2 FQNEAQ (reference sequence). The CDR3 has 13 amino acids. V gave up 1 base and J gave up 2 bases, with 5 bases separating them. The sequence derives from a woman under 40 who had recovered from COVID-19. The source material was peripheral blood. The chain has TRBV7-9 and TRBJ2-5; unclear D gene. CDR3: CASSLDSQETQYF. The CDR3 DNA sequence: TGTGCCAGCAGCTTAGACTCTCAAGAGACCCAGTACTTC.